This T cell receptor beta chain was sequenced in a study of technical replicates of blood from several donors. Germline-derived CDR1 and CDR2 are MDHEN and SYDVKM. CDR3 length equals 20 residues. V was cut by 3 bases and J by 3 bases, with 26 bases left in between. Profiled with immunoSEQ multiplex PCR; TCRdb holds only in-frame clones, not every one. The sample shows some 57,000 clones, around 97% of them seen only once. The chain recombines TRBV28 with TRBJ1-4; tentative D call: TRBD1 (6 bases). The origin of this receptor is a human donor in good health. What was sequenced was T cells isolated from PBMCs. The CDR3: CASSFALGGGAMQANEKLFF. CDR3 nucleotides: TGTGCCAGCAGTTTCGCACTCGGGGGGGGCGCGATGCAGGCTAATGAAAAACTGTTTTTT.